This TCR beta chain was observed in a study of T cell responses to AZD1222 COVID-19 vaccine. The CDR3 has 11 residues. Per germline, CDR1 MDHEN and CDR2 SYDVKM. V shed 5 bases and J shed 5 bases, with 1 base lying between them. Clones were read by immunoSEQ multiplex PCR, and TCRdb kept only the in-frame ones, dropping some. The table records approximately 150,000 clones, roughly 91% of them present only once. Source: peripheral blood, taken on day 0 of AZD1222 vaccination. The TCR comes from an adult in good health. This chain joins TRBV28 and TRBJ1-6, with D unclear. DNA for the CDR3: TGTGCCAGCAGTGATAATTCACCCCTCCACTTT. It translates to CASSDNSPLHF.